This record covers a single T cell receptor (beta chain). The CDR3 has 12 residues. V was pared by 8 bases and J by 6 bases, with 11 bases between. The germline CDR1 and CDR2 sequences are SEHNR and FQNEAQ (reference sequence). The method was immunoSEQ multiplex PCR; TCRdb's version includes in-frame clones alone and lacks a portion of them. This sample has approximately 140,000 clones, with about 88% found just once. The record originates from a study of identifying expanded T cells in peripheral blood. Healthy donors had no documented immune events, such as infections, while sampled. The sequenced sample was blood. The rearrangement uses TRBV7-9 and TRBJ2-1; tentatively, D is TRBD1 or TRBD2 (6 bases each). The receptor's source is a person between 18 and 70 years old in good health. The CDR3 DNA reads as TGTGCCAGCGAGAGGGGGGCCAATGAGCAGTTCTTC. This gives the protein CASERGANEQFF.